These T cell receptor beta chains were read from a single sample in a study of control samples from healthy donors and cancer patients. The data were produced by immunoSEQ multiplex PCR, yet TCRdb's version contains in-frame clones alone and is incomplete. Among 100,000 to 150,000 clones listed, around nine tenths were seen once. Sequenced input: blood. These receptors came from a man in his late teens or twenties in good health. Both conserved end residues are part of each CDR3. The D gene is left open where the match is weak. Clone sizes are given selectively: once, few, many, or a class where the clone is expanded.

>-|once|TRBJ1-5|TRBV2
TGTGCCAGCACCCTAGATAGCAATCAGCCCCAGCATTTT
CASTLDSNQPQHF
>-|-|TRBJ2-7|TRBV9
TGTGCCAGCAGCGTAGCTGGGGACTTCTCCTACGAGCAGTACTTC
CASSVAGDFSYEQYF
>-|-|TRBJ1-4|TRBV15
TGTGCCACCAGCAGAGGTTGGGAAAAACTGTTTTTT
CATSRGWEKLFF
>-|few|TRBJ2-1|TRBV6-5
TGTGCCAGCAGTATAAGGATAAGTGAGCAGTTCTTC
CASSIRISEQFF
>TRBD1|-|TRBJ1-5|TRBV29-1
TGCAGCGTGGGGGACAGGGACAATCAGCCCCAGCATTTT
CSVGDRDNQPQHF
>TRBD1|-|TRBJ2-2|TRBV25-1
TGTGCCAGCAGTGAAGCCGGGACAGGGGGCTTCACCGGGGAGCTGTTTTTT
CASSEAGTGGFTGELFF
>-|-|TRBJ1-1|TRBV19
TGTGCCAGTAGTATCCGCGCGACGAACACTGAAGCTTTCTTT
CASSIRATNTEAFF
>-|-|TRBJ2-5|TRBV3-1/TRBV3-2
TGTGCCAGCAGCCAGGGAGAGACCCAGTACTTC
CASSQGETQYF
>-|-|TRBJ1-5|TRBV29-1
TGCAGCGTCAAACGCGGGTCGGGTCAGCCCCAGCATTTT
CSVKRGSGQPQHF
>-|-|TRBJ1-2|TRBV6-5
TGTGCCAGCAGTTCCGGACACGGCTATGGCTACACCTTC
CASSSGHGYGYTF
>-|-|TRBJ1-4|TRBV6-6
TGTGCCAGCATGGCATTTGATGAAAAACTGTTTTTT
CASMAFDEKLFF
>-|-|TRBJ2-1|TRBV5-1
TGCGCCAGCAGCTTTCGTAGGCCCCGGGTCGATGAGCAGTTCTTC
CASSFRRPRVDEQFF
>TRBD1|once|TRBJ1-2|TRBV29-1
TGCAGCGTTTCGACAGGGGGCGCATATGGCTACACCTTC
CSVSTGGAYGYTF
>TRBD1|-|TRBJ1-2|TRBV10-3
TGTGCCATCAGTCGGGACAGGGAAGGAGGGTATGGCTACACCTTC
CAISRDREGGYGYTF
>-|-|TRBJ2-7|TRBV6-4
TGTGCCAGCAGTGCCTCGGGGACCTCTGAGCAGTACTTC
CASSASGTSEQYF
>-|-|TRBJ2-2|TRBV5-4
TGTGCCAGCACCCTATCTGGGAGGGGGGGCACCGGGGAGCTGTTTTTT
CASTLSGRGGTGELFF
>TRBD1|-|TRBJ1-2|TRBV9
TGTGCCAGCAGCGTAGCAGGGGGCGAGCGCTACACCTTC
CASSVAGGERYTF
>-|-|TRBJ2-5|TRBV12-5
TGTGCTAGTGGTTTCCGCCAGGGGCCACTACAAGAGACCCAGTACTTC
CASGFRQGPLQETQYF
>-|once|TRBJ1-2|TRBV6-5
TGTGCCAGCAGTTACTCGGGAAAGGGGGTTGACTGCACCTTC
CASSYSGKGVDCTF
>-|-|TRBJ2-5|TRBV2
TGTGCCAGCAGCGTTCGAAGGGGTGGGGAGACCCAGTACTTC
CASSVRRGGETQYF
>-|once|TRBJ2-5|TRBV9
TGTGCCAGCAGCGGCGACAGACGGGCGGACTCAGGGACCCAGTACTTC
CASSGDRRADSGTQYF
>-|-|TRBJ1-2|TRBV5-6
TGTGCCAGCAGCCCTTCTCTAGGGAGCGGTGGCTACACCTTC
CASSPSLGSGGYTF
>-|-|TRBJ2-3|TRBV5-6
TGTGCCAGCAGCTTTGGACTAACAGATACGCAGTATTTT
CASSFGLTDTQYF
>-|-|TRBJ1-1|TRBV7-3
TGTGCCAGCAGCTCGGGGTCCAGGGCTGAAGCTTTCTTT
CASSSGSRAEAFF
>TRBD1|-|TRBJ2-7|TRBV5-1
TGCGCCAGCAGCCGTGGGACAGGGGAGACCTACGAGCAGTACTTC
CASSRGTGETYEQYF
>TRBD1|-|TRBJ1-2|TRBV5-1
TGCGCCAGCAGCTTGGGTCAGGGGGCCTATGGCTACACCTTC
CASSLGQGAYGYTF
>-|-|TRBJ2-7|TRBV6-5
TGTGCCAGCAGTCCAGGGGTTGTCGGTTCTTACGAGCAGTACTTC
CASSPGVVGSYEQYF
>TRBD2|-|TRBJ2-7|TRBV18
TGTGCCAGCTCACCCTTGGGACTAGCGGCTAGTTCCTACGAGCAGTACTTC
CASSPLGLAASSYEQYF
>-|-|TRBJ2-7|TRBV29-1
TGCAGCGTTGCCACCGCCCTGGGATACGAGCAGTACTTC
CSVATALGYEQYF
>TRBD1|-|TRBJ1-2|TRBV27
TGTGCCAGCAGTTTCCATAAGGACAGGGGGTATGGCTACACCTTC
CASSFHKDRGYGYTF
>-|-|TRBJ2-3|TRBV7-2
TGTGCCAGCAGCTTAGCGGCTGGGGTAGATACGCAGTATTTT
CASSLAAGVDTQYF
>TRBD1|-|TRBJ1-1|TRBV5-1
TGCGCCAGCAGCTTCCAGGGGGACACTGAAGCTTTCTTT
CASSFQGDTEAFF
>-|-|TRBJ1-5|TRBV27
TGTGCCAGCACCCCCGGGCCCCAGCATTTT
CASTPGPQHF
>-|-|TRBJ2-7|TRBV10-3
TGTGCCATCAGTGAGTCGAATTTGGATGAGCAGTACTTC
CAISESNLDEQYF
>TRBD2|-|TRBJ2-7|TRBV7-6
TGTGCCAGCAGCTTAGGGACTAGCGGGGGCTCCTACGAGCAGTACTTC
CASSLGTSGGSYEQYF
>TRBD1|-|TRBJ2-7|TRBV5-1
TGCGCCAGCAGCTTGCGACAGGGGTCCTCCTACGAGCAGTACTTC
CASSLRQGSSYEQYF
>-|-|TRBJ1-1|TRBV12-5
TGTGCTAGTGGCAGTGAGAGGGGATCGGCGGAAGCTTTCTTT
CASGSERGSAEAFF
>-|-|TRBJ1-1|TRBV7-2
TGTGCCAGCAGCTTTGGATCACTTCGGCAAGCTTTCTTT
CASSFGSLRQAFF
>-|once|TRBJ2-3|TRBV5-1
TGCGCCAGCAGCTTGGAGGGGACTAGCACAGATACGCAGTATTTT
CASSLEGTSTDTQYF
>-|-|TRBJ1-2|TRBV30
TGTGCCTGGAGTAATAGGTGGGCCCTCTATGGCTACACCTTC
CAWSNRWALYGYTF
>TRBD2|-|TRBJ2-1|TRBV2
TGTGCCAGCCGGGCGGGACTAGCCTACAATGAGCAGTTCTTC
CASRAGLAYNEQFF
>TRBD2|-|TRBJ2-3|TRBV5-4
TGTGCCAGCAGGGGGACTAGCGGGGGACTCACAGATACGCAGTATTTT
CASRGTSGGLTDTQYF
>-|few|TRBJ1-3|TRBV11-2
TGTGCCAGCAGCTTAGGGAGGAGCTCTGGAAACACCATATATTTT
CASSLGRSSGNTIYF
>-|-|TRBJ2-3|TRBV30
TGTGCCTGGAGTTTTAGCACAGATACGCAGTATTTT
CAWSFSTDTQYF
>-|-|TRBJ1-2|TRBV10-3
TGTGCCATCAGTGATTCTGGATACTATGGCTACACCTTC
CAISDSGYYGYTF
>-|-|TRBJ1-2|TRBV6-6
TGTGCCAGCAGTTATTTCGGAGCCTCTAACTATGGCTACACCTTC
CASSYFGASNYGYTF
>-|-|TRBJ1-3|TRBV7-9
TGTGCCAGCAGCCGAGACTTGGGAATCTCTGGAAACACCATATATTTT
CASSRDLGISGNTIYF
>-|-|TRBJ1-5|TRBV19
TGTGCCAGCCTTCACAGGGGCAATCAGCCCCAGCATTTT
CASLHRGNQPQHF
>-|-|TRBJ2-6|TRBV5-6
TGTGCCAGCAGCAACACTAGAAGTGGGGCCAACGTCCTGACTTTC
CASSNTRSGANVLTF
>TRBD1|-|TRBJ1-1|TRBV10-1
TGCGCCAGCCGGGACAGAATAAACACTGAAGCTTTCTTT
CASRDRINTEAFF
>TRBD1|-|TRBJ2-1|TRBV5-1
TGCGCCAGCAGCCTGGACAGGGGGTACAATGAGCAGTTCTTC
CASSLDRGYNEQFF